These 28 T cell receptor beta chains were sequenced from one sample in a study of cytomegalovirus exposure and HLA in healthy donors. The study ran its PCR with 60 Vbeta and 13 Jbeta primers. Sequencing used immunoSEQ multiplex PCR; TCRdb keeps in-frame clones, though not all of them. The sample has roughly 110,000 clones, under 85% seen once. Sample: PBMCs. The receptors originated from a male donor in good health and CMV-seronegative.

The chain has TRBV15 and TRBJ1-6; no reliable D call. The CDR3 runs to 13 residues. CDR1 and CDR2 (germline): LNHNV, YYDKDF (reference sequence). Trimming took 11 bases from V and 0 from J, leaving 8 bases between them. In DNA form, the CDR3 reads TGTGCCGCATCCGGCTCCTATAATTCACCCCTCCACTTT. Encoded protein: CAASGSYNSPLHF.

The chain combines TRBV10-1 with TRBJ2-7, with 10 bases aligning to TRBD2. The CDR3 covers 15 residues. Unmatched junction bases numbered 8, after V lost 2 bases and J lost 7 bases. The V gene's germline CDR1 is WNHNN and CDR2 SYGVQD (reference sequence). The DNA of the CDR3 is TGCGCCAGCAGTGAGCGGGGGACTAGCGCTTTTGAGCAGTACTTC. It is translated as CASSERGTSAFEQYF.

The chain recombines TRBV14 with TRBJ1-1; D ambiguous. The CDR3 contains 14 residues. The germline gives CDR1 SGHDN, CDR2 FVKESK. The V gene lost 0 bases and the J gene lost 6 bases, with 11 bases spanning the gap. CDR3 sequence: CASSQDFLAAEAFF. DNA of the CDR3: TGTGCCAGCAGCCAAGATTTTTTAGCGGCTGAAGCTTTCTTT.

The V call is TRBV4-2, the J call TRBJ2-3; D is undetermined. CDR3 size: 17 residues. The germline V gene encodes CDR1 LGHNA and CDR2 YNFKEQ. Trimming took off 4 bases at V and 4 bases at J, with 21 bases between the two ends. The CDR3 sequence is CASSPSRVLPEADTQYF. The CDR3 nucleotides read TGTGCCAGCAGCCCCTCCCGGGTCCTCCCTGAGGCAGATACGCAGTATTTT.

This chain links TRBV6-5 with TRBJ2-7, with 8 positions matching TRBD2. The CDR3 covers 16 residues. Germline-derived CDR1 and CDR2 are MNHEY and SVGAGI. V shed 2 bases and J 0 bases; nucleotides not matched to a gene: 6. This CDR3 is CASSYVGGGRSYEQYF. DNA for the CDR3: TGTGCCAGCAGTTACGTCGGGGGGGGGCGCTCCTACGAGCAGTACTTC.

V and J are TRBV21-1 and TRBJ2-2; the D segment call TRBD2 is taken from the table without a DNA check. TRBV21-1 is a pseudogene segment. CDR3 length equals 24 residues. CDR3 residues: CASSKALRISRTSGKGTNTGELFF. The CDR3, as DNA: TGTGCCAGCAGCAAAGCGCTCAGGATCAGCAGGACTAGCGGGAAAGGTACTAACACCGGGGAGCTGTTTTTT.

The chain has TRBV19 and TRBJ2-7; D not resolved. CDR3 length equals 12 residues. V lost 3 bases to trimming and J lost 6 bases, with 9 bases between them. Germline CDR1 is LNHDA and CDR2 is SQIVND (reference sequence). This chain's CDR3 is CASSMAHGEQYF. CDR3 nucleotides: TGTGCCAGTAGTATGGCCCATGGCGAGCAGTACTTC.

The chain links TRBV7-9 to TRBJ2-7, with 8 bases identical to TRBD1. In germline, CDR1 is SEHNR, CDR2 FQNEAQ (reference sequence). Losses at the gene ends were 5 bases for V and 2 bases for J; bases not matched to a gene: 5. The CDR3 loop spans 14 amino acids. This CDR3 is CASSPGDRTYEQYF. CDR3 DNA: TGTGCCAGCAGCCCAGGGGACAGGACCTACGAGCAGTACTTC.

V usage is TRBV5-6 and J usage is TRBJ1-4; 8 bases are shared with TRBD1. The germline gives CDR1 SGHDT, CDR2 YYEEEE. Trimming removed 1 base from V and 5 bases from J; junction bases left unmatched: 1. The CDR3 is made up of 14 amino acids. CDR3: CASSLRQGNEKLFF. DNA of the CDR3: TGTGCCAGCAGCTTGCGACAGGGGAATGAAAAACTGTTTTTT.

The chain carries TRBV5-4 and TRBJ2-1; 11 nucleotides line up with TRBD2. CDR1 is SGHNT, CDR2 YYREEE, per germline (reference sequence). V dropped 4 bases and J dropped 3; count of bases not matched to a gene: 3. There are 15 residues in the CDR3. The CDR3 nucleotides read TGTGCCAGCAGCATCGGGACTAGCGGCTACAATGAGCAGTTCTTC. Residues: CASSIGTSGYNEQFF.

This clone showed up just a few times. This rearrangement joins TRBV29-1 to TRBJ2-5, with 9 bases identical to TRBD2. The DNA end is a closer match to TRBJ2-7, so the J assignment may be wrong. CDR3 size: 13 residues. Looked up from germline, CDR1 is SQVTM and CDR2 is ANQGSEA. The CDR3 here is CSVEVSGRNEQYF. CDR3 nucleotide sequence: TGCAGCGTTGAAGTAAGCGGGAGGAACGAGCAGTACTTC.

The chain links TRBV23-1 to TRBJ2-2; TRBD2 matches at 14 bases. TRBV23-1 is treated as an ORF (open reading frame) with a function not yet certain. V lost 0 bases, J lost 6 bases, and 9 bases stayed unmatched. CDR3 length equals 19 residues. For the CDR3, the DNA is TGCGCCAGCAGTCAATCGTGGACTAGCGGGAGGCGCGGCCCCGGGGAGCTGTTTTTT. It is translated as CASSQSWTSGRRGPGELFF.

The chain combines TRBV21-1 with TRBJ2-7; the tabulated D call, TRBD2, remains unverified against the DNA. TRBV21-1 is given as a pseudogene. This CDR3 has 19 amino acids. The CDR3 DNA reads TGTGCCAGCAGCCCACGACGGGGGGTGGGGAGGATCTGTAGCTCCGGACAGTACTTC. Protein product: CASSPRRGVGRICSSGQYF.

In this sample, this clone turned up once. J is TRBJ2-3 and V is TRBV9; 8 nucleotides align to TRBD2. The CDR3 is 15 residues long. V shed 3 bases and J 0 bases; nucleotides not matched to a gene: 3. Germline loops: CDR1 SGDLS, CDR2 YYNGEE. DNA for the CDR3: TGTGCCAGCAGCGCGGGACTAGGGAGCACAGATACGCAGTATTTT. Encoded protein: CASSAGLGSTDTQYF.

V and J are TRBV5-1 and TRBJ2-5; D is unclear. The J call is doubtful: the DNA matches TRBJ2-7 better. The CDR3 covers 12 residues. Germline V CDR1 and CDR2: SGHRS, YFSETQ. CDR3 sequence: CASSLANYEQYF. CDR3 nucleotides: TGCGCCAGCAGCTTGGCCAACTACGAGCAGTACTTC.

The chain couples TRBV5-4 to TRBJ2-3; 13 bases match TRBD2. Germline CDR1 SGHNT, CDR2 YYREEE (reference sequence). V was pared by 1 base and J by 7 bases, with 6 bases of the junction left unmatched. This CDR3 comprises 16 residues. The CDR3 loop is CASSLQLAGGGNTQYF. The CDR3 DNA reads TGTGCCAGCAGCTTGCAACTAGCGGGAGGGGGTAATACGCAGTATTTT.

The chain carries TRBV14 and TRBJ1-2; D ambiguous. Trimming removed 0 bases at V and 7 bases at J, with 18 bases between. Per germline, CDR1 SGHDN and CDR2 FVKESK. The CDR3 extends over 16 amino acids. This CDR3 is CASSQDLGREYLGYTF. For the CDR3, the DNA is TGTGCCAGCAGCCAAGATCTAGGAAGGGAGTATCTTGGCTACACCTTC.

This sequence joins TRBV28 and TRBJ2-2; TRBD1 matches at 8 bases. Germline V gives CDR1 MDHEN, CDR2 SYDVKM. The CDR3 is 15 amino acids. V shed 4 bases and J 4 bases; nucleotides not matched to a gene: 5. The CDR3 loop reads CASSSGGEGTGELFF. Written as DNA, the CDR3 is TGTGCCAGCAGTTCAGGGGGCGAGGGCACCGGGGAGCTGTTTTTT.

This clone was found a few times. The rearrangement joins TRBV5-1 to TRBJ2-6; no clear D gene. Between the trimmed V and J ends, which lost 3 bases and 0 bases, there was a span of 7 bases. Germline V gene lookup returns CDR1 SGHRS and CDR2 YFSETQ. This CDR3 has 15 amino acids. CDR3 bases: TGCGCCAGCAGCTCAACAGCCTCTGGGGCCAACGTCCTGACTTTC. It codes for CASSSTASGANVLTF.

The chain carries TRBV28 and TRBJ1-2; D not resolved. Trimming removed 2 bases from V and 10 bases from J, with 14 bases in between. This CDR3 contains 13 residues. Germline CDR1 MDHEN, CDR2 SYDVKM. CDR3 in amino acids: CASSLESGVDYTF. The CDR3 DNA reads TGTGCCAGCAGTTTAGAGTCCGGGGTTGACTACACCTTC.

This clone appeared once. The chain has TRBV11-3 and TRBJ2-3; D perhaps matches TRBD1 (6 bases). V lost 3 bases to trimming and J lost 0 bases, with 13 bases between them. Per germline, CDR1 SGHNT and CDR2 YENEEA. The CDR3 sequence is 16 residues long. CDR3 in amino acids: CASSLGTGSSTDTQYF. The CDR3 DNA follows: TGTGCCAGCAGCTTGGGTACAGGGTCTAGCACAGATACGCAGTATTTT.

This chain links TRBV25-1 with TRBJ2-5; perhaps TRBD2 as D (5 bases). This CDR3 region has 15 residues. With 6 bases removed from V and 4 bases from J, the gap between germline ends came to 18 bases. Germline CDR1 and CDR2: MGHDK and SYGVNS. CDR3 DNA: TGTGCCAGCAGGGCCTCGGGGTCGGATAGAGAGACCCAGTACTTC. This translates into CASRASGSDRETQYF.

The V gene is TRBV2, the J gene TRBJ2-1; 7 bases are shared with TRBD2. Looked up from germline, CDR1 is SNHLY and CDR2 is FYNNEI. This CDR3 spans 14 amino acids. The V and J ends lost 7 bases and 7 bases, in that order; junction bases with no gene match: 10. The CDR3 reads CASKEREVGNEQFF. CDR3 sequence (DNA): TGTGCCAGCAAGGAACGGGAGGTGGGGAATGAGCAGTTCTTC.

The V call is TRBV2, the J call TRBJ2-3; 8 bases align to TRBD2. In germline, CDR1 is SNHLY, CDR2 FYNNEI. The V and J ends lost 3 bases and 10 bases, in that order; junction bases with no gene match: 12. CDR3 length: 15 amino acids. The CDR3: CASSEKGLGARAQYF. In nucleotides, the CDR3 is TGTGCCAGCAGTGAGAAGGGACTAGGGGCTCGGGCGCAGTATTTT.

V is TRBV2 and J is TRBJ2-5; 9 nucleotides agree with TRBD2. Losses at the gene ends were 1 base for V and 7 bases for J; bases not matched to a gene: 7. CDR3 size: 15 residues. Looked up from germline, CDR1 is SNHLY and CDR2 is FYNNEI. For the CDR3, the DNA is TGTGCCAGCAGTGAAGATATAGCGGGAGCGGTGACCCAGTACTTC. Translation gives CASSEDIAGAVTQYF.

This clone has just a few counts. The chain recombines TRBV6-4 with TRBJ2-7; 11 bases line up with TRBD2. This CDR3 region has 14 residues. With V trimmed by 6 bases and J by 6 bases, 7 bases remained unmatched. CDR1 is MRHNA, CDR2 SNTAGT, per germline. CDR3 nucleotide sequence: TGTGCCAGCAGCGTAGCGGGAGGGTGGGGCGAGCAGTACTTC. Amino acids: CASSVAGGWGEQYF.

The chain is built from TRBV9 and TRBJ2-7; 7 bases align to TRBD1. With V trimmed by 0 bases and J by 2 bases, 5 bases remained unmatched. Germline values: CDR1 SGDLS, CDR2 YYNGEE. This CDR3 has 15 amino acids. CDR3 nucleotide sequence: TGTGCCAGCAGCGTAGGGGACAGCGCAACCTACGAGCAGTACTTC. Translated, it gives CASSVGDSATYEQYF.

Concerning this clone: One junction end does not reproduce the germline sequence, and a read error may be involved. This chain joins TRBV5-1 and TRBJ2-1, with TRBD1 matching over 7 bases. Germline CDR1 is SGHRS and CDR2 is YFSETQ. This CDR3 comprises 14 residues. The CDR3 coding sequence is TGCGCCAGCAGTTTGGGACAGTCCAGTCCTGGGCCGTTCTTC. Translated, it gives CASSLGQSSPGPFF.